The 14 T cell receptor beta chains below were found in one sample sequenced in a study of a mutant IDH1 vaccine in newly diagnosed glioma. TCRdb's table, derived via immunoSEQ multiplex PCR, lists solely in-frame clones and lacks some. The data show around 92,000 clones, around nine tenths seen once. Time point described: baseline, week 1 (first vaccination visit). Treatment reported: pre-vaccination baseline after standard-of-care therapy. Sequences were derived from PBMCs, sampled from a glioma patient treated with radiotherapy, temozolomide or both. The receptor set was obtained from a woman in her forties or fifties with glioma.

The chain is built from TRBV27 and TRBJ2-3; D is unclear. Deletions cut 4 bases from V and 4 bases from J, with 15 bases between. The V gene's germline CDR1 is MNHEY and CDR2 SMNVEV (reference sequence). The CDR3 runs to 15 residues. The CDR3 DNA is TGTGCCAGCAGTTCGAACTGGGCTTCTCCAGATACGCAGTATTTT. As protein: CASSSNWASPDTQYF.

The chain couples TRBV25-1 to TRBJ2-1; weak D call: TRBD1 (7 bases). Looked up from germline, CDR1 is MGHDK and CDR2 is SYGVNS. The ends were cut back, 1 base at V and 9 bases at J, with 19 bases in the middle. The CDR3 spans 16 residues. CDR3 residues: CASSEFGGTVGGEQFF. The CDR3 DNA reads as TGTGCCAGCAGTGAATTTGGCGGGACAGTTGGGGGTGAGCAGTTCTTC.

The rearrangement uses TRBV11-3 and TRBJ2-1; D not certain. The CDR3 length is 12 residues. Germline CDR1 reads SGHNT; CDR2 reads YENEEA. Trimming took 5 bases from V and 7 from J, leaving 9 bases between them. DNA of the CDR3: TGTGCCAGCAGCCGCTCTGGGAATGAGCAGTTCTTC. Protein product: CASSRSGNEQFF.

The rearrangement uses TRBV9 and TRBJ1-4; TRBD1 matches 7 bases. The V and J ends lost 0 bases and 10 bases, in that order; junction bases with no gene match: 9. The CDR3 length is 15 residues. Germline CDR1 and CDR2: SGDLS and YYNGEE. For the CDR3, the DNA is TGTGCCAGCAGCGTAGCCCCAGACAGGGAGGCAAAACTGTTTTTT. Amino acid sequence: CASSVAPDREAKLFF.

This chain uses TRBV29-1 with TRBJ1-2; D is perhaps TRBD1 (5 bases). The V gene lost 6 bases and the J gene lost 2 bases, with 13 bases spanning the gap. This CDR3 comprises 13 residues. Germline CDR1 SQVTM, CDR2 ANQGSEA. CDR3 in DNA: TGCAGCGTCCGAGAGCGGGGCAACTATGGCTACACCTTC. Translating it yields CSVRERGNYGYTF.

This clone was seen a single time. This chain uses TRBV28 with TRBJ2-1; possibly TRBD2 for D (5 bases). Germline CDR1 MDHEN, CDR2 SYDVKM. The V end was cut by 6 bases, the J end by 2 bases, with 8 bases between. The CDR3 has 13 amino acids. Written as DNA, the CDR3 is TGTGCCAGCAGCCGGGGAACCTACAATGAGCAGTTCTTC. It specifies CASSRGTYNEQFF.

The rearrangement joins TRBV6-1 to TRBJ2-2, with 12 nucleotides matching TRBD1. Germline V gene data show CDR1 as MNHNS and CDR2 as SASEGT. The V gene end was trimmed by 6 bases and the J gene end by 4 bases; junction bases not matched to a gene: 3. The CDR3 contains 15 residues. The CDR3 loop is CASRPGQGATGELFF. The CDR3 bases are TGTGCCAGCAGACCGGGACAGGGGGCCACCGGGGAGCTGTTTTTT.

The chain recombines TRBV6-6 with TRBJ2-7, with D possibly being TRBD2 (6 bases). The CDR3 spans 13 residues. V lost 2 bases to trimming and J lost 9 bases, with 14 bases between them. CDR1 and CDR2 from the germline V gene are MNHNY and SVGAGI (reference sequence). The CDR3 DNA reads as TGTGCCAGCAGTTACATGGAGGGACCAGTGCAGTACTTC. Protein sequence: CASSYMEGPVQYF.

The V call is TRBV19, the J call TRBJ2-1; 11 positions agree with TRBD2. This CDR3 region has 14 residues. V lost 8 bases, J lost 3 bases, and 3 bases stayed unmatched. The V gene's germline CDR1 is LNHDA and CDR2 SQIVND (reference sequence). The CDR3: CASPGTSGYNEQFF. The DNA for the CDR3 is TGTGCCAGTCCCGGGACTAGCGGCTACAATGAGCAGTTCTTC.

The CDR3 loop reads CASSYSAGGNNEQFF. The DNA for the CDR3 is TGTGCCAGCAGTTACTCTGCGGGAGGTAACAATGAGCAGTTCTTC. The chain is built from TRBV6-5 and TRBJ2-1; 8 bases line up with TRBD2. CDR3 length: 15 amino acids. Germline V gives CDR1 MNHEY, CDR2 SVGAGI. Losses at the gene ends were 0 bases for V and 5 bases for J; bases not matched to a gene: 3.

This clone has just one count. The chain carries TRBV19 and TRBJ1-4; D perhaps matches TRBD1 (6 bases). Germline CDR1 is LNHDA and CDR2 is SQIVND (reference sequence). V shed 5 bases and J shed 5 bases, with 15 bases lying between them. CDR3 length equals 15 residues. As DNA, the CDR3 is TGTGCCAGTAGTCTACGGAGGGGGTTAAATGAAAAACTGTTTTTT. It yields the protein CASSLRRGLNEKLFF.

The CDR3 DNA sequence: TGTGCCAGCAGCGTAACTCAGGGGACGAAACTGTTTTTT. It encodes CASSVTQGTKLFF. The chain has TRBV9 and TRBJ1-4; D possibly corresponds to TRBD1 (6 bases). This CDR3 contains 13 residues. V was trimmed by 1 base and J by 11 bases, leaving 12 bases between them. Germline assignment: CDR1 SGDLS and CDR2 YYNGEE.

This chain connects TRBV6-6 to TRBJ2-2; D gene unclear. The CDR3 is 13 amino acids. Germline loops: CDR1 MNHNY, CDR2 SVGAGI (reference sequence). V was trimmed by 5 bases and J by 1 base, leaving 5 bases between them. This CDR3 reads CASSRKNTGELFF. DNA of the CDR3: TGTGCCAGCAGTAGGAAGAACACCGGGGAGCTGTTTTTT.

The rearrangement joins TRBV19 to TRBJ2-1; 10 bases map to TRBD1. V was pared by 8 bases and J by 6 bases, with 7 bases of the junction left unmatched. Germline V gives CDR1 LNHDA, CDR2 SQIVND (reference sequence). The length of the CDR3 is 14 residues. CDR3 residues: CASLRQGAGNEQFF. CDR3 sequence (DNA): TGTGCCAGTCTACGACAGGGGGCTGGCAATGAGCAGTTCTTC. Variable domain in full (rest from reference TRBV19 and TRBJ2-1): DGGITQSPKYLFRKEGQNVTLSCEQNLNHDAMYWYRQDPGQGLRLIYYSQIVNDFQKGDIAEGYSVSREKKESFPLTVTSAQKNPTAFYLCASLRQGAGNEQFFGPGTRLTVL.